The 4 T cell receptor beta chains presented below share a single source sample, sequenced in a study of neoadjuvant anti-PD-1 for oral cavity cancer. TCRdb's table, derived via immunoSEQ multiplex PCR, lists solely in-frame clones and lacks some. The sample includes fewer than 20,000 clones, roughly 69% of them seen just once. The input for sequencing was PBMCs, taken before nivolumab (anti-PD-1) treatment. Receptors originate from a person aged 40 to 85 with oral cavity squamous cell carcinoma.

The chain uses TRBV30 and TRBJ2-1; D tentatively reads TRBD1 or TRBD2 (5 bases each). This CDR3 region has 12 residues. CDR1 and CDR2 from the germline V gene are GTSNPN and SVGIG (reference sequence). V was trimmed by 3 bases and J by 9 bases, leaving 12 bases between them. CDR3 sequence: CAWRPTGTEQFF. The CDR3 DNA follows: TGTGCCTGGAGGCCTACTGGGACTGAGCAGTTCTTC.

This clone came up a few times. The J gene is TRBJ1-5, the V gene TRBV7-9; 9 nucleotides align to TRBD1. The CDR3 spans 16 residues. After removal of 1 base from V and 4 bases from J, the junction contained 5 bases not matched to a gene. CDR1 SEHNR and CDR2 FQNEAQ come from the germline V gene (reference sequence). CDR3: CASSLGTGELNQPQHF. CDR3 sequence (DNA): TGTGCCAGCAGCTTAGGGACAGGGGAACTTAATCAGCCCCAGCATTTT.

This clone was recorded a few times. The chain recombines TRBV11-2 with TRBJ1-1, with TRBD1 matching over 7 bases. The V and J ends lost 5 bases and 6 bases, in that order; junction bases with no gene match: 9. The CDR3 has 14 amino acids. Per the germline V gene, CDR1 is SGHAT and CDR2 is FQNNGV. DNA of the CDR3: TGTGCCAGCAGCCCCGGACAGGCGCCACCTGAAGCTTTCTTT. Amino acid sequence: CASSPGQAPPEAFF.

This rearrangement joins TRBV6-5 to TRBJ1-1; the D gene is possibly TRBD1 (5 bases). Germline CDR1 MNHEY, CDR2 SVGAGI. There are 14 residues in the CDR3. Trimming stripped 6 bases from V and 0 bases from J, with 11 bases between. CDR3 in amino acids: CASRFGTLNTEAFF. Here the CDR3 DNA reads TGTGCCAGCAGATTCGGGACCTTGAACACTGAAGCTTTCTTT.